The 29 T cell receptor beta chains reported below all come from one sample, sequenced in a study of blood T cell repertoires in COVID-19. Libraries were prepared by immunoSEQ multiplex PCR; TCRdb keeps only in-frame clonotypes and omits some of them. The table has 380,000 or so clones, more than 80% seen once; the top ten hold around 1.3%. The sequenced material came from peripheral blood. The receptors were gathered from a man aged 35 to 55 with acute or convalescent COVID-19.

V and J are TRBV4-1 and TRBJ2-3, with D possibly TRBD1 on 5 matching bases. Deletions cut 5 bases from V and 2 bases from J, with 26 bases between. Germline V gives CDR1 MGHRA, CDR2 YSYEKL. CDR3 length: 19 residues. The chain's CDR3 is CASSGMSSDSVLDTDTQYF. The CDR3 bases are TGCGCCAGCAGCGGGATGAGTTCTGACAGCGTCCTTGACACAGATACGCAGTATTTT.

This clone was detected a few times. Other DNA sequences in the sample encode the same CDR3. V usage is TRBV28 and J usage is TRBJ1-2; the match to TRBD1 covers 7 bases. V lost 3 bases to trimming and J lost 4 bases; unmatched junction nucleotides: 2. The CDR3 covers 13 residues. The germline V gene has CDR1 MDHEN and CDR2 SYDVKM. For the CDR3, the DNA is TGTGCCAGCAGTTTGGGACAGAGCTATGGCTACACCTTC. Its translation: CASSLGQSYGYTF.

J is TRBJ1-2 and V is TRBV7-9; weak D call: TRBD1 (6 bases). The V gene's germline CDR1 is SEHNR and CDR2 FQNEAQ (reference sequence). Trimming pared 1 base from V and 4 bases from J, leaving 10 bases between. The CDR3 consists of 14 residues. This CDR3 reads CASSLVPGAYGYTF. CDR3 nucleotides: TGTGCCAGCAGCTTAGTCCCAGGGGCCTATGGCTACACCTTC. The full variable domain, its missing parts supplied by reference TRBV7-9 and TRBJ1-2, is DTGVSQNPRHKITKRGQNVTFRCDPISEHNRLYWYRQTLGQGPEFLTYFQNEAQLEKSRLLSDRFSAERPKGSFSTLEIQRTEQGDSAMYLCASSLVPGAYGYTFGSGTRLTVV.

The genes are TRBV6-2 or TRBV6-3 and TRBJ2-7; 9 bases are shared with TRBD2. Germline V lookup: CDR1 MNHEY, CDR2 SVGEGT. The CDR3 consists of 16 residues. Trimming at V came to 0 bases and at J to 4 bases, leaving 7 bases not matched to a gene. The CDR3 is CASSYSMTSGQYEQYF. CDR3 nucleotides: TGTGCCAGCAGTTACTCGATGACTAGCGGCCAATACGAGCAGTACTTC.

The gene calls are TRBV20-1 and TRBJ2-2, with D possibly matching TRBD2 (6 bases). The ends were cut back, 6 bases at V and 10 bases at J, with 12 bases in the middle. Germline V gene sequence: CDR1 DFQATT, CDR2 SNEGSKA (reference sequence). The CDR3 totals 11 residues. CDR3 bases: TGCAGTGCGACGGGGGAGGAGGAGCTGTTTTTT. Protein: CSATGEEELFF.

The V and J genes are TRBV7-3 and TRBJ1-1; 7 bases line up with TRBD1. Trimming at V came to 5 bases and at J to 0 bases, leaving 6 bases not matched to a gene. The germline V gene has CDR1 SGHTA and CDR2 FQGTGA. The CDR3 spans 15 residues. The CDR3, as DNA: TGTGCCAGCAGCGCCCGACAGGGCATGAACACTGAAGCTTTCTTT. It yields the protein CASSARQGMNTEAFF.

The V and J genes are TRBV2 and TRBJ2-1, with TRBD2 identical over 7 bases. The junction had 8 bases not matched to a gene; V was cut back by 7 bases and J by 2 bases. Germline CDR1 is SNHLY and CDR2 is FYNNEI. The CDR3 loop spans 15 amino acids. CDR3 protein: CASNPSGATYNEQFF. CDR3 DNA: TGTGCCAGCAATCCCAGCGGGGCAACCTACAATGAGCAGTTCTTC.

V gene TRBV20-1 combines with J gene TRBJ2-1; 8 bases line up with TRBD2. The V segment lost 3 bases and the J segment 3 bases; nucleotides outside the gene matches: 4. Germline-derived CDR1 and CDR2 are DFQATT and SNEGSKA (reference sequence). The CDR3 covers 14 residues. The CDR3 sequence is CSASLSGSYNEQFF. CDR3 DNA: TGCAGTGCTAGTTTAAGCGGGAGCTACAATGAGCAGTTCTTC.

This chain connects TRBV24-1 to TRBJ1-3; maybe TRBD1 (6 bases). The CDR3 loop spans 14 amino acids. The germline gives CDR1 KGHDR, CDR2 SFDVKD. V was pared by 3 bases and J by 2 bases, with 7 bases between. For the CDR3, the DNA is TGTGCCACCAGTGATCCAGGGGCTGGAAACACCATATATTTT. Translation gives CATSDPGAGNTIYF.

Only one count was recorded for this clone. The J gene is TRBJ2-2, the V gene TRBV9; no firm D call. This CDR3 has 14 amino acids. CDR1 is SGDLS, CDR2 YYNGEE, per germline. The V gene lost 4 bases and the J gene lost 4 bases, with 11 bases spanning the gap. Written as DNA, the CDR3 is TGTGCCAGCAGCCTCGCGCACTTCACCGGGGAGCTGTTTTTT. Protein sequence: CASSLAHFTGELFF.

The V and J genes are TRBV11-2 and TRBJ2-3; D might be TRBD2 (6 bases). The CDR3 loop spans 15 amino acids. Germline V gives CDR1 SGHAT, CDR2 FQNNGV. V gave up 0 bases and J gave up 2 bases, with 9 bases separating them. The CDR3 sequence is CASSLERDVTDTQYF. The CDR3 coding sequence is TGTGCCAGCAGCTTAGAGCGGGACGTCACAGATACGCAGTATTTT.

This clone was observed a single time. The chain joins TRBV19 to TRBJ1-3; 8 bases fit TRBD1. The germline V gene has CDR1 LNHDA and CDR2 SQIVND (reference sequence). The V segment lost 10 bases and the J segment 4 bases; nucleotides outside the gene matches: 15. CDR3 length: 16 residues. CDR3 in amino acids: CATHPARGRRGNTIYF. CDR3 nucleotide sequence: TGTGCCACCCACCCGGCCAGGGGGCGTAGAGGAAACACCATATATTTT. The complete variable domain, with remaining parts taken from reference TRBV19 and TRBJ1-3, reads DGGITQSPKYLFRKEGQNVTLSCEQNLNHDAMYWYRQDPGQGLRLIYYSQIVNDFQKGDIAEGYSVSREKKESFPLTVTSAQKNPTAFYLCATHPARGRRGNTIYFGEGSWLTVV.

The chain employs TRBV7-6 and TRBJ2-5; TRBD2 aligns across 7 bases. CDR1 SGHVS and CDR2 FNYEAQ come from the germline V gene. This CDR3 has 16 amino acids. After removal of 5 bases from V and 4 bases from J, the junction contained 13 bases not matched to a gene. The DNA for the CDR3 is TGTGCCAGCAGCCTCACTATAGCGGGCGGGACAGAGACCCAGTACTTC. The encoded protein is CASSLTIAGGTETQYF.

The V gene is TRBV9, the J gene TRBJ1-5, with 8 bases identical to TRBD1. Per the germline V gene, CDR1 is SGDLS and CDR2 is YYNGEE. V trimming: 3 bases; J trimming: 3 bases; junction bases outside the gene matches: 17. CDR3 length: 19 amino acids. This CDR3 is CASSAAYPDRGGFNQPQHF. DNA for the CDR3: TGTGCCAGCAGCGCGGCATATCCAGACAGGGGCGGTTTCAATCAGCCCCAGCATTTT.

The V and J genes are TRBV5-1 and TRBJ2-1; 11 positions agree with TRBD2. Trimming took 4 bases from V and 6 from J; bases not matched to a gene: 9. The CDR3 runs to 16 residues. Germline values: CDR1 SGHRS, CDR2 YFSETQ. The CDR3 is CASSTAGTSGGNEQFF. CDR3 in DNA: TGCGCCAGCAGCACCGCCGGGACTAGCGGAGGCAATGAGCAGTTCTTC.

The chain couples TRBV5-1 to TRBJ2-1; D possibly corresponds to TRBD2 (5 bases). The length of the CDR3 is 16 residues. Looked up from germline, CDR1 is SGHRS and CDR2 is YFSETQ. V lost 1 base and J 8 bases, leaving 19 bases between the germline ends. This CDR3 reads CASSLMYVLRDDEQFF. The CDR3 nucleotides read TGCGCCAGCAGCTTGATGTACGTATTACGGGATGATGAGCAGTTCTTC. Supplemented by reference TRBV5-1 and TRBJ2-1, the full variable domain reads KAGVTQTPRYLIKTRGQQVTLSCSPISGHRSVSWYQQTPGQGLQFLFEYFSETQRNKGNFPGRFSGRQFSNSRSEMNVSTLELGDSALYLCASSLMYVLRDDEQFFGPGTRLTVL.

CDR3 nucleotides: TGTGCCAGCAGCTTACCGATGACAGGGGGCGCCTACAGTGGAAACACCATATATTTT. This encodes CASSLPMTGGAYSGNTIYF. The chain recombines TRBV7-8 with TRBJ1-3; 10 bases match TRBD1. The CDR3 is made up of 19 amino acids. The V gene end was trimmed by 2 bases and the J gene end by 3 bases; junction bases not matched to a gene: 13. CDR1 SGHVS and CDR2 FQNEAQ come from the germline V gene.

This clone was detected only once. The gene calls are TRBV29-1 and TRBJ2-1, with D possibly matching TRBD1 (6 bases). V shed 6 bases and J shed 9 bases, with 21 bases lying between them. This CDR3 is 14 amino acids long. In germline, CDR1 is SQVTM, CDR2 ANQGSEA. CDR3 sequence reads: CSVVIYRDGGEQFF. The CDR3 DNA follows: TGCAGCGTCGTGATATACAGGGATGGAGGTGAGCAGTTCTTC.

The chain combines TRBV7-2 with TRBJ2-7; 10 bases align to TRBD2. CDR3 size: 16 residues. CDR1 is SGHTA and CDR2 is FQGNSA in the germline V gene. Losses at the gene ends were 5 bases for V and 0 bases for J; bases not matched to a gene: 7. The CDR3 region is CASSQGERGGSYEQYF. As DNA, the CDR3 is TGTGCCAGCAGCCAGGGCGAGCGGGGGGGCTCCTACGAGCAGTACTTC.

This chain links TRBV5-1 with TRBJ2-7, with unresolved D. CDR1 is SGHRS and CDR2 is YFSETQ in the germline V gene. The CDR3 is 14 amino acids. The V end was cut by 1 base, the J end by 6 bases, with 14 bases between. This CDR3 is CASSLQRYGFEQYF. CDR3 in DNA: TGCGCCAGCAGCTTGCAGAGATACGGGTTCGAGCAGTACTTC.

This clone was detected ten times or more. Additional DNA sequences in this sample encode the identical CDR3. The V gene is TRBV6-4, the J gene TRBJ2-7; 10 nucleotides line up with TRBD1. V lost 5 bases and J lost 3; bases outside the gene matches: 1. Germline assignment: CDR1 MRHNA and CDR2 SNTAGT. The CDR3 length is 13 residues. CDR3 amino acids: CASSRDRGYEQYF. The DNA of the CDR3 is TGTGCCAGCAGTCGGGACAGGGGCTACGAGCAGTACTTC.

This clone was seen just once. The CDR3 nucleotides are TGTGCCAGCAGTTACCAACCGGGAAGCGCCGAGCAGTACTTC. Protein: CASSYQPGSAEQYF. V usage is TRBV6-2 or TRBV6-3 and J usage is TRBJ2-7, with D perhaps TRBD2 (5 bases). Germline-derived CDR1 and CDR2 are MNHEY and SVGEGT. The V and J ends lost 2 bases and 6 bases respectively, with 14 bases between them. The CDR3 consists of 14 residues.

This clone came up once. The rearrangement uses TRBV19 and TRBJ1-2; 8 nucleotides align to TRBD1. The ends lost 1 base at V and 7 bases at J; junction bases unmatched: 5. The CDR3 runs 14 residues. The germline V gene encodes CDR1 LNHDA and CDR2 SQIVND (reference sequence). DNA of the CDR3: TGTGCCAGTAGTATAGGCAGGGGGCGATTTGGCTACACCTTC. Encoded protein: CASSIGRGRFGYTF.

This chain joins TRBV27 and TRBJ2-1, with TRBD2 matching 14 bases. This CDR3 has 17 amino acids. V shed 3 bases, J shed 12 bases, and the junction held 13 bases outside the gene matches. Germline V lookup: CDR1 MNHEY, CDR2 SMNVEV (reference sequence). The CDR3 region has the DNA TGTGCCAGCAGTTTTGTTGTAGCTGGACTAGCGGGAGGCGGGCAGTTCTTC. This gives the protein CASSFVVAGLAGGGQFF.

The V call is TRBV18, the J call TRBJ1-1; no firm D call. Between the trimmed V and J ends, which lost 2 bases and 5 bases, there was a span of 6 bases. The CDR3 is 12 amino acids. Per germline, CDR1 KGHSH and CDR2 LQKENI. Here the CDR3 reads CASSPEGTEAFF. CDR3 sequence (DNA): TGTGCCAGCTCACCAGAGGGTACTGAAGCTTTCTTT.

The gene calls are TRBV5-1 and TRBJ1-4; TRBD1 might be the D (5 bases). V was trimmed by 3 bases and J by 13 bases, leaving 22 bases between them. The germline V gene has CDR1 SGHRS and CDR2 YFSETQ. The CDR3 is 15 residues long. The CDR3: CASSSGGIGAEGLFF. CDR3 coding DNA: TGCGCCAGCAGCTCTGGGGGAATCGGCGCGGAGGGACTGTTTTTT.

The chain joins TRBV28 to TRBJ2-5, with 7 bases identical to TRBD1. V trimming: 5 bases; J trimming: 5 bases; junction bases outside the gene matches: 8. Germline CDR1 reads MDHEN; CDR2 reads SYDVKM. The CDR3 runs 14 residues. CDR3 bases: TGTGCCAGCAGTCCCCGACAGGGATACGAGACCCAGTACTTC. Its translation: CASSPRQGYETQYF.

In regard to this clone: This sample also contains other DNA sequences that code for the same CDR3. This chain connects TRBV5-1 to TRBJ1-1, with a weak D call TRBD1 (5 bases). The CDR3 has 13 amino acids. V lost 2 bases and J lost 1, with 6 bases in between. CDR1 SGHRS and CDR2 YFSETQ come from the germline V gene. This CDR3 is CASSFGGNTEAFF. CDR3 nucleotide sequence: TGCGCCAGCAGCTTCGGGGGGAACACTGAAGCTTTCTTT.

This clone was seen just once. The chain joins TRBV19 to TRBJ1-5; tentative D call: TRBD1 (5 bases). The germline V gene has CDR1 LNHDA and CDR2 SQIVND (reference sequence). V dropped 4 bases and J dropped 6 bases, with 19 bases sitting between them. CDR3 length: 16 amino acids. The CDR3 is CASSTQRGANGQPQHF. Here the CDR3 DNA reads TGTGCCAGTAGTACCCAAAGGGGCGCGAATGGTCAGCCCCAGCATTTT.